Below, one TCR beta chain is given with its context. The sample comes from a study of response to subunit inactivated influenza vaccine. V lost 6 bases and J 4 bases, leaving 18 bases between the germline ends. The CDR3 has 15 residues. The germline CDR1 and CDR2 sequences are SNHLY and FYNNEI. TCRdb reanalysed the RT-PCR reads using MiXCR and keeps one entry per CDR3 protein. The sample records hundreds of thousands of distinct CDR3 sequences, roughly 14% being singletons. The specimen comprised PBMCs from blood, sampled 14 to 15 days before vaccination. The source is a man aged 45-60 years who received an inactivated influenza vaccine. The rearrangement links TRBV2 to TRBJ1-2, with D maybe TRBD1 (6 bases). This CDR3 is CASSMGTKVPYGYTF. DNA of the CDR3: TGTGCCAGCAGCATGGGGACAAAAGTTCCCTATGGCTACACCTTC.